This record concerns one TCR beta chain sequence. The antigen remains unidentified. J was trimmed by 2 bases and V by 3 bases; bases with no gene match: 7. The CDR3 has 16 amino acids. CDR1 is SGHDN and CDR2 is FVKESK in the germline V gene. Naive CD8 isolation took CD45RO-negative cells positively selected for CCR7 and excluded terminally differentiated effector memory CD45RA+ cells. This sample was taken from a study of shared clonotypes between healthy human individuals. Study information: Every donor yielded three CD4 naive, three CD4 memory, two CD8 naive and one CD8 memory plate. Whole-study findings and limits: Against clonotypes common to all four donors, non-shared ones had lower generation probabilities.

TCRdb keeps only in-frame clones here, not all; method: immunoSEQ multiplex PCR. The sample lists 1.5 million to 2.5 million clones; about 95% were seen once. The receptor comes from a young man in good health. The chain recombines TRBV14 with TRBJ2-7; 10 bases map to TRBD2. The sequenced sample consisted of naive CD8+ T cells sorted from blood. The CDR3 nucleotides are TGTGCCAGCAGCCACGGACTAGCGGAGAATCCCTACGAGCAGTACTTC. Protein product: CASSHGLAENPYEQYF.